This T cell receptor beta chain is from a study of T cell changes during pregnancy in multiple sclerosis. Here immunoSEQ multiplex PCR was the method, and the copy in TCRdb shows in-frame clones only, minus some. The repertoire consists of 80,000 to 95,000 clones, with roughly 96% occurring once and the leading ten covering 0.85% to 1.2%. Trimming removed 7 bases at V and 8 bases at J, with 17 bases between. CDR1 and CDR2 (germline): SNHLY, FYNNEI. The CDR3 has 14 amino acids. This clone was seen only a few times. The source is a female donor with multiple sclerosis, enrolled in a pregnancy study. The chain uses TRBV2 and TRBJ1-4, with D possibly being TRBD1 (6 bases). The sequencing here drew on peripheral blood, taken in the second trimester of pregnancy. CDR3 sequence (DNA): TGTGCCAGCAAAAGACAGGTTTCGGGGGAAAAACTGTTTTTT. As protein: CASKRQVSGEKLFF.